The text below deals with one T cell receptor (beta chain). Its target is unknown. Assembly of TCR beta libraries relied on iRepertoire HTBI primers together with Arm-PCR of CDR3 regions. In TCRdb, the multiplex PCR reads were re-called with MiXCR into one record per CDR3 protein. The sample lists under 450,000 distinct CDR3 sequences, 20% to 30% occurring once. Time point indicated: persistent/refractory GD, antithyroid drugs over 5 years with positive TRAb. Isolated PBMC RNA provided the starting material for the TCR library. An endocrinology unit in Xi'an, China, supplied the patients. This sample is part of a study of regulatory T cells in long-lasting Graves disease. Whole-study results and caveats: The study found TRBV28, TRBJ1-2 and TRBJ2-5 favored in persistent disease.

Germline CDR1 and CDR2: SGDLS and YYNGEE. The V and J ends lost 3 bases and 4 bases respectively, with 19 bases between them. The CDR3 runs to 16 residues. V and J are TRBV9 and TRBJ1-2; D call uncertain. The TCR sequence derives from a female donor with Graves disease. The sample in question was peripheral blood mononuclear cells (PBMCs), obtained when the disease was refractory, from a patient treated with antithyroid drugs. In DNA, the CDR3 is TGTGCCAGCAGCGCCGACTGGGCTTCCCGGGGCTATGGCTACACCTTC. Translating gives CASSADWASRGYGYTF. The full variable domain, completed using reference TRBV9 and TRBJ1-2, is DSGVTQTPKHLITATGQRVTLRCSPRSGDLSVYWYQQSLDQGLQFLIQYYNGEERAKGNILERFSAQQFPDLHSELNLSSLELGDSALYFCASSADWASRGYGYTFGSGTRLTVV.